This is a list of T cell receptor beta chains from one sample in a study of T-cell reconstitution after alpha-beta-depleted transplantation in children. One entry per CDR3 protein results from TCRdb running MiXCR on the PCR reads. This table holds 200,000 to 300,000 distinct CDR3 sequences, more than 10% found once. Sequencing used PBMCs from the stem cell graft donor, obtained from the stem cell graft. The receptors shown here come from a human donor who donated a stem cell graft to a child with acute lymphoblastic leukemia. The CDR3 runs from the conserved cysteine through the conserved F or W. D genes are given only for firm matches. Size is stated for part of the rows, as once, few or many counts, or as a class when the clone is expanded.

d_gene: NA; j_gene: TRBJ2-7; abundance: many; v_gene: TRBV12-3/TRBV12-4; CDR3aa: CASSSDGNEQYF; CDR3nt: TGTGCCAGCAGTTCCGACGGGAACGAGCAGTACTTC
d_gene: NA; j_gene: TRBJ2-1; abundance: many; v_gene: TRBV6-5; CDR3aa: CASSYSGAGSYNEQFF; CDR3nt: TGTGCCAGCAGTTACTCGGGGGCTGGGAGCTACAATGAGCAGTTCTTC
d_gene: TRBD1; j_gene: TRBJ1-3; abundance: many; v_gene: TRBV29-1; CDR3aa: CSVGQGPPGNTIYF; CDR3nt: TGCAGCGTTGGACAGGGCCCCCCTGGAAACACCATATATTTT
d_gene: NA; j_gene: TRBJ2-5; abundance: many; v_gene: TRBV12-3/TRBV12-4; CDR3aa: CASRPDGPGTQYF; CDR3nt: TGTGCCAGCAGGCCGGACGGGCCTGGGACCCAGTACTTC
d_gene: NA; j_gene: TRBJ2-5; abundance: few; v_gene: TRBV6-5; CDR3aa: CASSYSGTPGETQYF; CDR3nt: TGTGCCAGCAGTTACTCCGGGACCCCCGGAGAGACCCAGTACTTC
d_gene: NA; j_gene: TRBJ2-5; abundance: NA; v_gene: TRBV20-1; CDR3aa: CSARVGRSAQETQYF; CDR3nt: TGCAGTGCTAGAGTCGGGCGGTCAGCTCAAGAGACCCAGTACTTC
d_gene: TRBD2; j_gene: TRBJ2-1; abundance: many; v_gene: TRBV7-9; CDR3aa: CASCLGTSGTSYNEQFF; CDR3nt: TGTGCCAGCTGTTTAGGGACTAGCGGGACTTCCTACAATGAGCAGTTCTTC
d_gene: NA; j_gene: TRBJ1-1; abundance: many; v_gene: TRBV20-1; CDR3aa: CSASHGQVTEAFF; CDR3nt: TGCAGTGCTAGTCACGGGCAAGTCACTGAAGCTTTCTTT
d_gene: NA; j_gene: TRBJ1-5; abundance: many; v_gene: TRBV6-6; CDR3aa: CASAQGRQPQHF; CDR3nt: TGTGCCAGCGCCCAGGGGCGTCAGCCCCAGCATTTT
d_gene: NA; j_gene: TRBJ1-1; abundance: many; v_gene: TRBV29-1; CDR3aa: CSVPKDSEAFF; CDR3nt: TGCAGCGTCCCCAAGGACAGTGAAGCTTTCTTT
d_gene: NA; j_gene: TRBJ1-2; abundance: many; v_gene: TRBV20-1; CDR3aa: CSARGDVAGYTF; CDR3nt: TGCAGTGCTAGAGGGGACGTTGCTGGCTACACCTTC
d_gene: TRBD2; j_gene: TRBJ2-1; abundance: many; v_gene: TRBV20-1; CDR3aa: CSAGILAREVIEQFF; CDR3nt: TGCAGTGCTGGGATACTAGCGCGAGAGGTTATTGAGCAGTTCTTC
d_gene: NA; j_gene: TRBJ2-3; abundance: many; v_gene: TRBV4-3; CDR3aa: CASSRLIADTQYF; CDR3nt: TGCGCCAGCAGCCGGTTGATAGCAGATACGCAGTATTTT
d_gene: TRBD1; j_gene: TRBJ1-3; abundance: few; v_gene: TRBV20-1; CDR3aa: CSARDPFDRDRGNTIYF; CDR3nt: TGCAGTGCTAGAGATCCCTTCGACAGGGACCGTGGAAACACCATATATTTT
d_gene: TRBD1; j_gene: TRBJ1-1; abundance: few; v_gene: TRBV12-5; CDR3aa: CASLFGTDLTMNTEAFF; CDR3nt: TGTGCTAGCCTGTTCGGGACAGATCTGACCATGAACACTGAAGCTTTCTTT
d_gene: TRBD2; j_gene: TRBJ2-1; abundance: many; v_gene: TRBV6-2/TRBV6-3; CDR3aa: CASSRTSGFNEQFF; CDR3nt: TGTGCCAGCAGCCGGACTAGCGGTTTCAATGAGCAGTTCTTC
d_gene: NA; j_gene: TRBJ2-7; abundance: few; v_gene: TRBV12-3/TRBV12-4; CDR3aa: CASRPGPPSEQYF; CDR3nt: TGTGCCAGCAGACCTGGACCCCCGAGCGAGCAGTACTTC
d_gene: NA; j_gene: TRBJ1-6; abundance: many; v_gene: TRBV7-8; CDR3aa: CASSSVREFGSPLHF; CDR3nt: TGTGCCAGCAGCTCCGTGAGGGAATTCGGTTCACCCCTCCACTTT
d_gene: TRBD2; j_gene: TRBJ2-7; abundance: few; v_gene: TRBV6-2/TRBV6-3; CDR3aa: CASSPTSAGTSGRLKVYEQYF; CDR3nt: TGTGCCAGCAGCCCCACATCAGCCGGGACTAGCGGGCGATTAAAAGTCTACGAGCAGTACTTC
d_gene: TRBD2; j_gene: TRBJ2-1; abundance: NA; v_gene: TRBV27; CDR3aa: CASSWTGGMSLVF; CDR3nt: TGTGCCAGCAGTTGGACGGGGGGAATGTCTCTCGTCTTC
d_gene: NA; j_gene: TRBJ1-1; abundance: many; v_gene: TRBV5-5; CDR3aa: CASSGPPDMNTEAFF; CDR3nt: TGTGCCAGCAGCGGACCCCCAGATATGAACACTGAAGCTTTCTTT
d_gene: NA; j_gene: TRBJ2-7; abundance: NA; v_gene: TRBV11-2; CDR3aa: CASSTSVEQYF; CDR3nt: TGTGCCAGCAGCACCTCTGTCGAGCAGTACTTC
d_gene: NA; j_gene: TRBJ2-7; abundance: many; v_gene: TRBV12-3/TRBV12-4; CDR3aa: CASRTSSGPRDEQYF; CDR3nt: TGTGCCAGCAGAACTTCAAGCGGGCCACGCGACGAGCAGTACTTC
d_gene: NA; j_gene: TRBJ1-1; abundance: many; v_gene: TRBV4-3; CDR3aa: CASSPPGLNTEAFF; CDR3nt: TGCGCCAGCAGCCCCCCGGGATTGAACACTGAAGCTTTCTTT
d_gene: TRBD1; j_gene: TRBJ1-1; abundance: many; v_gene: TRBV12-3/TRBV12-4; CDR3aa: CASSGRDRGFRIAFF; CDR3nt: TGTGCCAGCAGCGGCCGGGACAGGGGGTTTCGTATAGCTTTCTTT
d_gene: NA; j_gene: TRBJ2-1; abundance: many; v_gene: TRBV5-1; CDR3aa: CASSGTGSSYNEQFF; CDR3nt: TGCGCCAGCAGCGGGACTGGTAGCTCCTACAATGAGCAGTTCTTC